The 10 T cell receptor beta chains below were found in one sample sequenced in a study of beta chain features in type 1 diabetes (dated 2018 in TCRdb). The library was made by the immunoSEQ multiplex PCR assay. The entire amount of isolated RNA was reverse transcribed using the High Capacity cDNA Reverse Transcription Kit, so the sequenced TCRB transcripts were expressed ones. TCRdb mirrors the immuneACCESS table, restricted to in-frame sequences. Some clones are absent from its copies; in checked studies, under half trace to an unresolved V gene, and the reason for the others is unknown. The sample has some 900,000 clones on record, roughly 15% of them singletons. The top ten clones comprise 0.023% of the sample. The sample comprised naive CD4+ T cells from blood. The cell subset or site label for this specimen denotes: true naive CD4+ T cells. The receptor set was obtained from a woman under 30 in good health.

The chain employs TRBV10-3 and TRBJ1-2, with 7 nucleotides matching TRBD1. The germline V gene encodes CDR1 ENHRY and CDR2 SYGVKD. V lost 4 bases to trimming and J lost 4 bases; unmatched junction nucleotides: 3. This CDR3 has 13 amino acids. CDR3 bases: TGTGCCATCAGTGGGGACAGTGTCTATGGCTACACCTTC. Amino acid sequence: CAISGDSVYGYTF.

In DNA, the CDR3 is TGTGCCAGTAGTATATGGGTTGGTAGCGGGAGTCTGAACACCGGGGAGCTGTTTTTT. Its protein product is CASSIWVGSGSLNTGELFF. The chain couples TRBV19 to TRBJ2-2; 9 bases line up with TRBD2. Germline CDR1 reads LNHDA; CDR2 reads SQIVND (reference sequence). V dropped 2 bases and J dropped 1; count of bases not matched to a gene: 11. The CDR3 consists of 19 residues.

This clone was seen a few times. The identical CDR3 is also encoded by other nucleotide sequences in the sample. As DNA, the CDR3 is TGTGCCATCAGTGGGGTTAGCTACGAGCAGTACTTC. Its protein is CAISGVSYEQYF. V usage is TRBV10-3 and J usage is TRBJ2-7, with D hard to call. V shed 4 bases and J shed 3 bases, with 7 bases lying between them. This CDR3 comprises 12 residues. Looked up from germline, CDR1 is ENHRY and CDR2 is SYGVKD.

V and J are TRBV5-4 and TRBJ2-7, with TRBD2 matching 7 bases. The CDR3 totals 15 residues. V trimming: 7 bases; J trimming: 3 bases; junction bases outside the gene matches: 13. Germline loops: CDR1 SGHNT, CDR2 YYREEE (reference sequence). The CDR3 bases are TGTGCCAGCCGATTGGGGCGGGAGAGCCGCTACGAGCAGTACTTC. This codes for CASRLGRESRYEQYF. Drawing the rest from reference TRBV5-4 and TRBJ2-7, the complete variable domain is ETGVTQSPTHLIKTRGQQVTLRCSSQSGHNTVSWYQQALGQGPQFIFQYYREEENGRGNFPPRFSGLQFPNYSSELNVNALELDDSALYLCASRLGRESRYEQYFGPGTRLTVT.

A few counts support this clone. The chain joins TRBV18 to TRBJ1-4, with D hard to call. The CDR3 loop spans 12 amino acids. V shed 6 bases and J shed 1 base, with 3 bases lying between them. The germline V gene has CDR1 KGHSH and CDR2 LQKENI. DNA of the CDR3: TGTGCCAGCTCCGGAACTAATGAAAAACTGTTTTTT. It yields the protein CASSGTNEKLFF.

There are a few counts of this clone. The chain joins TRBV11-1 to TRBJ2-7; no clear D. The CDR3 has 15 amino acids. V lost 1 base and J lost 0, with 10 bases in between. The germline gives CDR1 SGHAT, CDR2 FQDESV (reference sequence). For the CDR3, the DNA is TGTGCCAGCAGCTTAGTCGGTAGCTTCTCCTACGAGCAGTACTTC. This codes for CASSLVGSFSYEQYF.

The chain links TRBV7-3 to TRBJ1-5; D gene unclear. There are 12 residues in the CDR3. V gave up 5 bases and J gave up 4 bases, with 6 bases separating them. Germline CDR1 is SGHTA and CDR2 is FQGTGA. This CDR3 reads CASSPLNQPQHF. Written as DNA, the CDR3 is TGTGCCAGCAGCCCACTAAATCAGCCCCAGCATTTT.

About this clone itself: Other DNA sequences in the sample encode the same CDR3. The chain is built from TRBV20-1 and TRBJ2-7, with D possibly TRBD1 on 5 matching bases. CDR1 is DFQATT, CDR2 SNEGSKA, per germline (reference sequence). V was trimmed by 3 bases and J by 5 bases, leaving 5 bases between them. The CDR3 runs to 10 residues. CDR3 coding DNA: TGCAGTGCTAGCAGGGACGAGCAGTACTTC. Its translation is CSASRDEQYF.

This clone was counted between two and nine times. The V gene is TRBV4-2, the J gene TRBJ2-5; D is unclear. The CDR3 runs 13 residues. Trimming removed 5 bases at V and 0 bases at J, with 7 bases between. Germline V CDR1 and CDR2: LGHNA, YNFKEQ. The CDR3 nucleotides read TGTGCCAGCAGCATCCAGGACCAAGAGACCCAGTACTTC. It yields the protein CASSIQDQETQYF.

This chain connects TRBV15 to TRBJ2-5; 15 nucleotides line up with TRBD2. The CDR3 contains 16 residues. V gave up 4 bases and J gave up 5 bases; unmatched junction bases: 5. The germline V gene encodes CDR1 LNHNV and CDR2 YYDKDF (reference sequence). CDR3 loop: CATSKGLAGGTETQYF. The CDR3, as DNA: TGTGCCACCAGCAAGGGACTAGCGGGAGGAACGGAGACCCAGTACTTC.